This TCR beta chain was sequenced for a study of CD8+ T cells in alopecia areata. Overall study: Severity in treated patients was scored by percentage of scalp area affected.

TCR sequencing used cDNA made by reverse transcription of extracted RNA. The protocol was immunoSEQ multiplex PCR, while the TCRdb copy is restricted to in-frame clones and leaves out a portion. The data hold 79,000 or so clones, with around 67% observed a single time. The CDR3 is 15 amino acids. Trimming cost V 1 base and J 5 bases; bases outside gene matches: 6. The V gene's germline CDR1 is MNHEY and CDR2 SMNVEV (reference sequence). Treatment in this sample: oral pan-JAK inhibitor, 5-10 mg twice daily. For this clone: Its antigen is as yet unknown.

The study's findings and limits: Patients shared TCRs less clearly than mice did, possibly owing to HLA.

The sample was CD8+ T cells sorted from blood, taken at week 24, from a patient treated with tofacitinib. The sequence was obtained from a human donor with alopecia areata. The chain employs TRBV27 and TRBJ2-5; 8 nucleotides align to TRBD2. The CDR3 is CASSLLAGLFETQYF. The CDR3 DNA reads TGTGCCAGCAGTTTATTAGCGGGATTATTTGAGACCCAGTACTTC.